This passage covers 9 T cell receptor beta chains from one sample sequenced in a study of T-cell reconstitution after alpha-beta-depleted transplantation in children. Unique molecular identifiers were used in preparing the TCRbeta library. TCRdb used MiXCR to reprocess the PCR reads, holding one entry per CDR3 protein. The sample lists approximately 70,000 distinct CDR3 sequences, roughly 4.4% occurring once. The sequences come from PBMCs, mostly from graft donor cells, collected 180 days after TCRalphabeta/CD19-depleted stem cell transplant. All receptors come from a boy less than two years old who had a stem cell transplant for acute myeloid leukemia, so the T cells may come from the graft donor.

This clonotype was counted many times. The DNA of the CDR3 is TGTGCCAGCAGTCGGCCTGTTCTGCATGAAAAACTGTTTTTT. Translated, it gives CASSRPVLHEKLFF. This chain joins TRBV6-2 or TRBV6-3 and TRBJ1-4; D unresolved. The CDR3 has 14 amino acids. V was trimmed by 5 bases and J by 6 bases, leaving 13 bases between them. Germline loops: CDR1 MNHEY, CDR2 SVGEGT.

This clonotype was counted ten times or more. The chain carries TRBV5-1 and TRBJ2-2; 7 bases agree with TRBD1. Germline V CDR1 and CDR2: SGHRS, YFSETQ. V dropped 1 base and J dropped 0; count of bases not matched to a gene: 6. The CDR3 length is 17 residues. The DNA of the CDR3 is TGCGCCAGCAGCTTGTCAGGGCAGGGGGCGAACACCGGGGAGCTGTTTTTT. Amino acids: CASSLSGQGANTGELFF.

Many counts were recorded for this clonotype. The chain combines TRBV12-3 or TRBV12-4 with TRBJ2-3, with unresolved D. The CDR3 spans 14 residues. Trimming removed 6 bases at V and 0 bases at J, with 10 bases between. The CDR3 is CASSPKVSTDTQYF. CDR3 bases: TGTGCCAGCAGCCCCAAGGTTAGCACAGATACGCAGTATTTT.

This clonotype was detected many times. The CDR3 DNA reads TGTGCCAGCAGTTACTCTGCAGGGGGAGGAGTCACTGAAGCTTTCTTT. Protein sequence: CASSYSAGGGVTEAFF. J is TRBJ1-1 and V is TRBV6-5; TRBD1 matches at 7 bases. Germline V gene data show CDR1 as MNHEY and CDR2 as SVGAGI. The V and J ends lost 0 bases and 4 bases, in that order; junction bases with no gene match: 8. This CDR3 contains 16 residues.

This clonotype appeared many times. The chain uses TRBV7-2 and TRBJ2-6; weak D call: TRBD2 (6 bases). This CDR3 is 15 amino acids long. V was pared by 5 bases and J by 4 bases, with 12 bases between. From germline, CDR1 is SGHTA and CDR2 FQGNSA. CDR3 DNA sequence: TGTGCCAGCAGCCGCAGCGGGTCCGGGGCCAACGTCCTGACTTTC. Amino acids: CASSRSGSGANVLTF. Using reference TRBV7-2 and TRBJ2-6 for the parts outside the CDR3, the full variable domain is GAGVSQSPSNKVTEKGKDVELRCDPISGHTALYWYRQSLGQGLEFLIYFQGNSAPDKSGLPSDRFSAERTGGSVSTLTIQRTQQEDSAVYLCASSRSGSGANVLTFGAGSRLTVL.

This clonotype was recorded at least ten times. V is TRBV29-1 and J is TRBJ2-3; no reliable D call. The CDR3 runs 10 residues. CDR1 and CDR2 (germline): SQVTM, ANQGSEA. The ends were cut back, 6 bases at V and 4 bases at J, with 5 bases in the middle. CDR3 protein: CSVTADTQYF. CDR3 bases: TGCAGCGTAACAGCAGATACGCAGTATTTT.

This clonotype appeared many times. The chain combines TRBV7-2 with TRBJ2-2; tentatively, D is TRBD1 or TRBD2 (6 bases each). Trimming took 1 base from V and 5 from J, leaving 17 bases between them. Germline V CDR1 and CDR2: SGHTA, FQGNSA. This CDR3 spans 17 amino acids. CDR3 residues: CASSLGGAKIVTGELFF. The CDR3 DNA reads TGTGCCAGCAGCTTAGGGGGGGCGAAGATTGTAACCGGGGAGCTGTTTTTT. Full variable domain (outside the CDR3, taken from reference TRBV7-2 and TRBJ2-2): GAGVSQSPSNKVTEKGKDVELRCDPISGHTALYWYRQSLGQGLEFLIYFQGNSAPDKSGLPSDRFSAERTGGSVSTLTIQRTQQEDSAVYLCASSLGGAKIVTGELFFGEGSRLTVL.

This clonotype was picked up many times. The rearrangement links TRBV24-1 to TRBJ1-5, with D uncertain. Trimming cost V 4 bases and J 0 bases, with 6 bases left between them. The CDR3 runs to 14 residues. Germline V gene sequence: CDR1 KGHDR, CDR2 SFDVKD. CDR3 loop: CATSERFSNQPQHF. In nucleotides, the CDR3 is TGTGCCACCAGTGAGAGGTTTAGCAATCAGCCCCAGCATTTT.

This clonotype has ten or more counts. This sequence joins TRBV12-3 or TRBV12-4 and TRBJ2-3; no firm D call. V was clipped by 7 bases and J by 4 bases, with 12 bases between them. This CDR3 has 13 residues. The CDR3 protein is CASKLQVPDTQYF. For the CDR3, the DNA is TGTGCCAGCAAACTGCAGGTACCAGATACGCAGTATTTT.